These T cell receptor beta chains were read from a single sample in a study. TCRdb recomputed calls from the 5' RACE reads with MiXCR, one row per CDR3 protein. The sample lists about 64,000 distinct CDR3 sequences, approximately 22% seen once, with under 3.5% in the top ten. Source material: memory CD4+ T cells sorted from a lymph node. All receptors derive from a female donor with breast cancer. CDR3s include the opening cysteine and the closing phenylalanine or tryptophan. The D gene is left open where the match is weak. Clone size is not always given. Where it is, it says once, few, many or a class for expanded clones.

V gene	J gene	D gene	clone size	CDR3 DNA	CDR3 protein
TRBV18	TRBJ2-7	.	.	TGCGCCAGCTCACCCGGGGCGGGTCGTAGCGACGAGCAGTACTTC	CASSPGAGRSDEQYF
TRBV7-2	TRBJ2-3	.	.	TGTGTCAGCACCCAACGCTGGGCGAGAGGAACAGATACGCAGTATTTT	CVSTQRWARGTDTQYF
TRBV20-1	TRBJ2-1	TRBD2	few	TGCAGTGCTTCTAGCGGGGCGTGGTCGAATGAGCAGTTCTTC	CSASSGAWSNEQFF
TRBV20-1	TRBJ2-3	TRBD2	few	TGCAGTGCTTTTACATCCGGGACTAGAGATACGCAGTATTTT	CSAFTSGTRDTQYF
TRBV29-1	TRBJ2-5	.	many	TGCAGCGTTGAGGAGAGAACCCGCGCGACCCAGTACTTC	CSVEERTRATQYF
TRBV20-1	TRBJ2-5	TRBD1	many	TGCAGTGCTGGAGACGCCGGGACAGGGGTCGGGTGGAGGGAGACCCAGTACTTC	CSAGDAGTGVGWRETQYF
TRBV20-1	TRBJ1-2	.	.	TGCAGTGCTATCGTCGGACCTGACTATGGCTACACCTTC	CSAIVGPDYGYTF
TRBV7-9	TRBJ1-1	.	few	TGTGCCAGCCAAGCACCGGGACTTAAGGCTTTCTTT	CASQAPGLKAFF
TRBV4-3	TRBJ2-2	.	many	TGCGCCAGCAGCCAAGACTTTTTCACCGGGGAGCTGTTTTTT	CASSQDFFTGELFF
TRBV11-2	TRBJ2-6	.	.	TGTGCCAGCAGGGAGTCCGGGGCCAACGTCCTGACTTTC	CASRESGANVLTF
TRBV7-8	TRBJ2-3	.	.	TGTGCCAGCAGCTTAATGTTTGGCTCGTCAGTCACAGATACGCAGTATTTT	CASSLMFGSSVTDTQYF
TRBV7-2	TRBJ2-7	TRBD1	few	TGTGCCAGCAGCCCCCGGGACAGGGGAATCTACGAGCAGTACTTC	CASSPRDRGIYEQYF
TRBV27	TRBJ1-6	.	.	TGTGCCAGCAGGCTTAACAGGGCTTCACCCCTCCACTTT	CASRLNRASPLHF
TRBV5-1	TRBJ2-6	.	many	TGCGCCAGCAGCGTGGAGCCCCCCGGGGCTGGGGCCAACGTCCTGACTTTC	CASSVEPPGAGANVLTF
TRBV20-1	TRBJ2-7	TRBD1	.	TGCAGTGCGAAGACAGGGGGCCACGAGCAGTACTTC	CSAKTGGHEQYF
TRBV7-2	TRBJ2-5	TRBD1	many	TGTGCCAGCAGCTTAGACAGGGGCGAGACCCAGTACTTC	CASSLDRGETQYF
TRBV11-3	TRBJ2-7	.	.	TGTGCCAGCAGCTTAGTGGCAGCAACCCACGAGCAGTACTTC	CASSLVAATHEQYF
TRBV7-9	TRBJ1-3	TRBD1	.	TGTGCCAGCAGGTCCGGGACAGGGGCGAGAAACACCTTATATTTT	CASRSGTGARNTLYF
TRBV11-2	TRBJ2-1	TRBD2	few	TGTGCCAGCACCAGATCGGGAGGCGGTGAGCAGTTCTTC	CASTRSGGGEQFF
TRBV11-3	TRBJ2-1	.	.	TGTGCCAGCAGCTTAGATTGGAGCGGATACAATGAGCAGTTCTTC	CASSLDWSGYNEQFF